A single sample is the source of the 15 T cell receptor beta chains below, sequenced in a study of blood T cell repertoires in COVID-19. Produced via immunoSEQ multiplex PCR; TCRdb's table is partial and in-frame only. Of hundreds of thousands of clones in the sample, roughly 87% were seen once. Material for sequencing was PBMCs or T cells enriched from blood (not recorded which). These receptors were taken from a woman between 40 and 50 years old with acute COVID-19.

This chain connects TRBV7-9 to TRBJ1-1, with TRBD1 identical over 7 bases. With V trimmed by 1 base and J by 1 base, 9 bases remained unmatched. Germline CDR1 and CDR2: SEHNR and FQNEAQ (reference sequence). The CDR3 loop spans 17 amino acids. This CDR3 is CASSLVSWGTANTEAFF. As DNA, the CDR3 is TGTGCCAGCAGCTTAGTGTCCTGGGGGACAGCGAACACTGAAGCTTTCTTT.

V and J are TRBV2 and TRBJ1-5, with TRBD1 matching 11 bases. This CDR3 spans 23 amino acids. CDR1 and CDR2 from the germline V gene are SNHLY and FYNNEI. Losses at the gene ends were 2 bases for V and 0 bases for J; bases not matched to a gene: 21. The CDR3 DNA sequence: TGTGCCAGCAGTGAAAGGGTGTTAAGGACAGGGGGCTTGAACGGCACTAGCAATCAGCCCCAGCATTTT. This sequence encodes CASSERVLRTGGLNGTSNQPQHF.

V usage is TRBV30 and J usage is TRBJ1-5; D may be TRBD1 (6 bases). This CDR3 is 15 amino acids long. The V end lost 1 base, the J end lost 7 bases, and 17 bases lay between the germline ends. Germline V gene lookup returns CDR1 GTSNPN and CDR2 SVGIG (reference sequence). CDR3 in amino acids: CAWSATGPRGQPQHF. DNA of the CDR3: TGTGCCTGGAGTGCAACAGGGCCCAGAGGGCAGCCCCAGCATTTT.

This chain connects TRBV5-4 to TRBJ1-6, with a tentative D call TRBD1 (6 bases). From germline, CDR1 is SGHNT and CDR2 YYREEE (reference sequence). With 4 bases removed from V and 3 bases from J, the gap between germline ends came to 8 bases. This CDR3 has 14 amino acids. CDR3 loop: CASSQDSYNSPLHF. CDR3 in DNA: TGTGCCAGCAGCCAGGACAGCTATAATTCACCCCTCCACTTT.

The CDR3 is CATSVRGGGGNEQFF. The DNA for the CDR3 is TGTGCCACCAGTGTCCGAGGGGGTGGAGGCAATGAGCAGTTCTTC. V gene TRBV24-1 combines with J gene TRBJ2-1; D might be TRBD1 (6 bases). V lost 5 bases, J lost 6 bases, and 16 bases lay in between. CDR1 KGHDR and CDR2 SFDVKD come from the germline V gene. The length of the CDR3 is 15 residues.

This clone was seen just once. The CDR3 here is CASSQGQGMLNYGYTF. The CDR3 nucleotides read TGCGCCAGCAGCCAGGGACAGGGGATGTTAAACTATGGCTACACCTTC. The chain links TRBV5-1 to TRBJ1-2, with TRBD1 matching 10 bases. CDR1 is SGHRS and CDR2 is YFSETQ in the germline V gene. This CDR3 spans 16 amino acids. V lost 4 bases to trimming and J lost 2 bases; unmatched junction nucleotides: 8.

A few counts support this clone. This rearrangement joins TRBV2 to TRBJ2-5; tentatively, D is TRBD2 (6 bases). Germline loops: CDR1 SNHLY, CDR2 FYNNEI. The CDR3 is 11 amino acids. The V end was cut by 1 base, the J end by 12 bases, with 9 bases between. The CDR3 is CASSEGRVKYF. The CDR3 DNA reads TGTGCCAGCAGTGAAGGGAGGGTTAAGTACTTC.

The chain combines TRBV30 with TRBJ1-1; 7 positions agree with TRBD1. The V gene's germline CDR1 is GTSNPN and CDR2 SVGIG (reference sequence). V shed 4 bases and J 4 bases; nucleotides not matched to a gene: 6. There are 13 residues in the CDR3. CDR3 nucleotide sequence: TGTGCCTGGAAGAGGGGGCGCGCCACTGAAGCTTTCTTT. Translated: CAWKRGRATEAFF.

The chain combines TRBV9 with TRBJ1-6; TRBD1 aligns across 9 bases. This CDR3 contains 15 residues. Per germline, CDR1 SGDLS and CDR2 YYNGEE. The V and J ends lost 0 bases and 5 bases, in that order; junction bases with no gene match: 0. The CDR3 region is CASSVGDRDNSPLHF. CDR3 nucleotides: TGTGCCAGCAGCGTAGGGGACAGGGATAATTCACCCCTCCACTTT.

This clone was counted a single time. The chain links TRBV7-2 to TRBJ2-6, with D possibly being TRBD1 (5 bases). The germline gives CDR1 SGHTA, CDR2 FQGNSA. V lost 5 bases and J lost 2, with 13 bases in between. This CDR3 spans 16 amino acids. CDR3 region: CASSPSVRAGANVLTF. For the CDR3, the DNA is TGTGCCAGCAGCCCCTCGGTCAGGGCTGGGGCCAACGTCCTGACTTTC.

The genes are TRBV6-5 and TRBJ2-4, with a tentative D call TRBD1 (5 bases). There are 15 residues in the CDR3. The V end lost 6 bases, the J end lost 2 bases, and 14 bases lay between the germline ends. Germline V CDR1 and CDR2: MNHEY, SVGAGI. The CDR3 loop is CASSSLQDSKNIQYF. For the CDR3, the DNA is TGTGCCAGCAGCTCCTTACAGGATTCCAAAAACATTCAGTACTTC.

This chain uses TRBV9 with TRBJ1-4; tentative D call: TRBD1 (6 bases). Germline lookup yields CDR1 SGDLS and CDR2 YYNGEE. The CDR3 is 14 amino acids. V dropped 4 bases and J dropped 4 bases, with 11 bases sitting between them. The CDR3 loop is CASSSRGGNEKLFF. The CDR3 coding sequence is TGTGCCAGCAGCTCAAGAGGGGGTAATGAAAAACTGTTTTTT.

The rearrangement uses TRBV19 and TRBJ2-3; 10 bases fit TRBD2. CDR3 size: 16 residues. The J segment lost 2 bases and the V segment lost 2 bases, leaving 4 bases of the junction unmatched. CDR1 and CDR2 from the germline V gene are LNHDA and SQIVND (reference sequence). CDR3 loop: CASSISSGSYTDTQYF. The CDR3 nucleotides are TGTGCCAGTAGTATATCTAGCGGGAGTTACACAGATACGCAGTATTTT.

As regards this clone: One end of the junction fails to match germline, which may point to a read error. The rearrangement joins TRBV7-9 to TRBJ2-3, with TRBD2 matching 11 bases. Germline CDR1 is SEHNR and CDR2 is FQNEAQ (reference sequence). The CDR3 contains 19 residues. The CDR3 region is CVSSGLGATSGVRADTQYF. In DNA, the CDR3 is TGTGTCAGCAGCGGACTCGGTGCGACTAGCGGGGTACGGGCAGATACGCAGTATTTT.

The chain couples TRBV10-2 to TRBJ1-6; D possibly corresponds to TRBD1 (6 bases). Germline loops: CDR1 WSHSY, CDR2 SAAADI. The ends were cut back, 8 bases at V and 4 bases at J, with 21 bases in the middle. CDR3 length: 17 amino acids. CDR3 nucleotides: TGCGCCAGCGGACATCCCAACAGGGACCCATATAATTCACCCCTCCACTTT. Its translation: CASGHPNRDPYNSPLHF.